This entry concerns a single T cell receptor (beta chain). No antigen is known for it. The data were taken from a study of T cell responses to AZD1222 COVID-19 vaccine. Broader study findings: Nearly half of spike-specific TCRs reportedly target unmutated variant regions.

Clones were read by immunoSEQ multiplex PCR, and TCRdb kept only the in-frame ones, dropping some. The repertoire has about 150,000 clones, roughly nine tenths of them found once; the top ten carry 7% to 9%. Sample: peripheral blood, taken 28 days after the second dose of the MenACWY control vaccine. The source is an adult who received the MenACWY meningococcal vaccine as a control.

This CDR3 is CASSEAMGLPYEQYF. The CDR3 DNA is TGTGCCAGCAGTGAAGCGATGGGACTCCCCTACGAGCAGTACTTC. V gene TRBV6-1 combines with J gene TRBJ2-7; perhaps TRBD2 as D (6 bases). Trimming shortened V by 0 bases and J by 2 bases, and 11 bases separated the two germline ends. Germline V CDR1 and CDR2: MNHNS, SASEGT. The CDR3 has 15 residues.